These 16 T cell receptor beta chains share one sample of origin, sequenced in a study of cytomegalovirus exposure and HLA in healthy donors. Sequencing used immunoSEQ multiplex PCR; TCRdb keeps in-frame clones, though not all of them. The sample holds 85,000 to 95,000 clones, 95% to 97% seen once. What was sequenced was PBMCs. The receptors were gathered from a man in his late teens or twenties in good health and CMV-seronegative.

CDR3 DNA: TGTGCCAGCAGGATACAGGGGGAGGACATTCAGTACTTC. Protein product: CASRIQGEDIQYF. This chain uses TRBV7-9 with TRBJ2-4, with TRBD1 identical over 8 bases. The CDR3 runs to 13 residues. After removal of 6 bases from V and 8 bases from J, the junction contained 6 bases not matched to a gene. Germline CDR1 is SEHNR and CDR2 is FQNEAQ (reference sequence).

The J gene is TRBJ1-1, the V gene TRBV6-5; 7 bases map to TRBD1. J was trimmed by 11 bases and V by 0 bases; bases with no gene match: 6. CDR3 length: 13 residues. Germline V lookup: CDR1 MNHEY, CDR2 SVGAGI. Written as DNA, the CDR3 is TGTGCCAGCAGTTACTCCGGGGACAGAGGGGCTTTCTTT. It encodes CASSYSGDRGAFF.

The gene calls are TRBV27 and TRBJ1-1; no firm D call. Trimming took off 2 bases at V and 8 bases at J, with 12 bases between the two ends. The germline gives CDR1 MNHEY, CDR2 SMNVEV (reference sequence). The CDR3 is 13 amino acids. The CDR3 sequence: CASSLKFGVEAFF. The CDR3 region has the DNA TGTGCCAGCAGTTTAAAGTTCGGAGTCGAAGCTTTCTTT.

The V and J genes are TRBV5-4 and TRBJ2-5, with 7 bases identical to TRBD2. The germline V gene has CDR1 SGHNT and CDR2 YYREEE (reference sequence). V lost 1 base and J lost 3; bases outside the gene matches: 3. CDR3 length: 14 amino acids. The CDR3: CASSLFLAEETQYF. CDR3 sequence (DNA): TGTGCCAGCAGCTTGTTTCTAGCGGAAGAGACCCAGTACTTC.

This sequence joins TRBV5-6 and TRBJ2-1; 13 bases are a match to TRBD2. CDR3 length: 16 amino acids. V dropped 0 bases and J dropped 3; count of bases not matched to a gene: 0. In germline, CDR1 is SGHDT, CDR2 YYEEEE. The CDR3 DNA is TGTGCCAGCAGCTTGGGACTAGCGGGAGGCTACAATGAGCAGTTCTTC. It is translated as CASSLGLAGGYNEQFF.

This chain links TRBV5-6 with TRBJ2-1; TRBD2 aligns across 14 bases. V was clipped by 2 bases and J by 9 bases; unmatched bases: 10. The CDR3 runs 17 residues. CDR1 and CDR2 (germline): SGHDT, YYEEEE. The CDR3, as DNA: TGTGCCAGCAGCTTCTTACCGGGACTAGCGGGAGAGGTTGAGCAGTTCTTC. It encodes CASSFLPGLAGEVEQFF. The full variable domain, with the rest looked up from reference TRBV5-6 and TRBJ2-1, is DAGVTQSPTHLIKTRGQQVTLRCSPKSGHDTVSWYQQALGQGPQFIFQYYEEEERQRGNFPDRFSGHQFPNYSSELNVNALLLGDSALYLCASSFLPGLAGEVEQFFGPGTRLTVL.

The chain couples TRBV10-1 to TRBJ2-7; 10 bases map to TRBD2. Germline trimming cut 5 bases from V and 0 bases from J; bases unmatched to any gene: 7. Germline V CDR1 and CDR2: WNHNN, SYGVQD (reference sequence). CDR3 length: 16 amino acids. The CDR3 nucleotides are TGCGCCAGCAGTAGAAAGCGGGAGGGCCCCTCCTACGAGCAGTACTTC. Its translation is CASSRKREGPSYEQYF.

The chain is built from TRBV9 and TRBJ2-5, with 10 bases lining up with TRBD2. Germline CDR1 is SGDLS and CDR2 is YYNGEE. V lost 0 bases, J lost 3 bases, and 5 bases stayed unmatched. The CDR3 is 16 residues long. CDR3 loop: CASSVVPSGGKETQYF. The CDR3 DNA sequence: TGTGCCAGCAGCGTAGTCCCTAGCGGGGGCAAAGAGACCCAGTACTTC.

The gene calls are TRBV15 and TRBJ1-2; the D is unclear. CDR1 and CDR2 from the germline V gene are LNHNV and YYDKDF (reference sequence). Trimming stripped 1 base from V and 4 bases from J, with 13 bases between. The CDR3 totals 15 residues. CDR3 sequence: CATSRVEGPLYGYTF. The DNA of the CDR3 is TGTGCCACCAGCAGAGTGGAGGGCCCCCTCTATGGCTACACCTTC.

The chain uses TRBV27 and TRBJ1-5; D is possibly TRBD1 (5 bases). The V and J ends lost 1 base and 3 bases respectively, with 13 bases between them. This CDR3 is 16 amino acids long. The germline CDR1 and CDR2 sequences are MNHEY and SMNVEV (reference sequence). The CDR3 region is CASSLLGGPNNQPQHF. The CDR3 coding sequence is TGTGCCAGCAGTTTATTGGGGGGTCCCAACAATCAGCCCCAGCATTTT.

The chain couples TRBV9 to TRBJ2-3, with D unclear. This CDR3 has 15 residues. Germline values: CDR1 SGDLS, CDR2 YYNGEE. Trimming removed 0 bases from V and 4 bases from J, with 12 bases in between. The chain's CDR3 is CASSVEVRGADTQYF. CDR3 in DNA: TGTGCCAGCAGCGTAGAGGTCCGAGGAGCAGATACGCAGTATTTT.

CDR3 DNA: TGTGCCAGCAGTTTCAACGGTGCTATCGGCTACACCTTC. It yields the protein CASSFNGAIGYTF. The gene calls are TRBV28 and TRBJ1-2; D ambiguous. This CDR3 region has 13 residues. In germline, CDR1 is MDHEN, CDR2 SYDVKM. The ends were cut back, 3 bases at V and 8 bases at J, with 13 bases in the middle.

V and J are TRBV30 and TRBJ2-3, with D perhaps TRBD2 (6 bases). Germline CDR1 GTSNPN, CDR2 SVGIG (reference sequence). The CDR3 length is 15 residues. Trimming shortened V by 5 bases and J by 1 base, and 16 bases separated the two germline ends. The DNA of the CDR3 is TGTGCCTGGGGTAGAGGGACTGGACGCACAGATACGCAGTATTTT. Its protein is CAWGRGTGRTDTQYF.

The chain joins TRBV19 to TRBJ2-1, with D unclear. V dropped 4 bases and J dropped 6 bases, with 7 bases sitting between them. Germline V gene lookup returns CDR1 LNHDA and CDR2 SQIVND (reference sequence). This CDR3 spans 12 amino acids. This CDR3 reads CASSNFVNEQFF. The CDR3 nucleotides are TGTGCCAGTAGTAACTTCGTCAATGAGCAGTTCTTC.

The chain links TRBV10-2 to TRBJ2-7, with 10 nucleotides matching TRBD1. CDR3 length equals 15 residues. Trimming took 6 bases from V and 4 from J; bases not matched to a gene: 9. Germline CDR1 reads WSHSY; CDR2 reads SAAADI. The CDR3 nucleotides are TGCGCCAGCAGCCGACAGGGGGCGAAGCTGTACGAGCAGTACTTC. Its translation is CASSRQGAKLYEQYF.

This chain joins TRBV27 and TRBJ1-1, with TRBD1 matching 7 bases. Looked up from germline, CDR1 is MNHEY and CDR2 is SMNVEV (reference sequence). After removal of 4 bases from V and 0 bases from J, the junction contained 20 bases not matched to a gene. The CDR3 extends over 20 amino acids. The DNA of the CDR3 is TGTGCCAGCAGTTATAGTCTCGTGAGGGACAGCCTTCTCATGAACACTGAAGCTTTCTTT. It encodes CASSYSLVRDSLLMNTEAFF.